The clone carrying this TCR beta chain came up once. Its antigen remains unidentified. The data are from a study of PD-1 blockade in classical Hodgkin lymphoma. Whole-study findings and limits: In CD4+ cells, TCR diversity went up significantly by C4D1, but in CD8+ cells it did not.

Assay: immunoSEQ multiplex PCR; the TCRdb copy retains only in-frame clones and omits some. The table has under 20,000 clones, 60% to 85% seen once; the top ten hold roughly two fifths. Time point indicated: cycle 4 day 1 (C4D1), after 5 to 7 weeks of nivolumab. Exposure to brentuximab vedotin varied, and each patient had relapsed following autologous stem cell transplantation. Per the germline V gene, CDR1 is SGHRS and CDR2 is YFSETQ. V gave up 3 bases and J gave up 3 bases, with 12 bases separating them. This CDR3 region has 15 residues. The rearrangement links TRBV5-1 to TRBJ2-2; tentative D call: TRBD1 (5 bases). Sequenced here: peripheral blood mononuclear cells (PBMCs), sampled before the fourth cycle of nivolumab. The source of this sequence is a human donor with classical Hodgkin lymphoma. CDR3 nucleotide sequence: TGCGCCAGCAGCTCTCTGACAGTTGACACCGGGGAGCTGTTTTTT. Protein product: CASSSLTVDTGELFF.